This TCR beta chain stems from a study of T cell changes during pregnancy in multiple sclerosis. Assay: immunoSEQ multiplex PCR; the TCRdb copy retains only in-frame clones and omits some. The sample gives about 100,000 clones, 85% to 95% of which show up once; about 2.4% is in the top ten. V was pared by 7 bases and J by 2 bases, with 15 bases between. From germline, CDR1 is MGHDK and CDR2 SYGVNS. The CDR3 is 15 residues long. The sequence was obtained from a female donor with multiple sclerosis, enrolled in a pregnancy study. Sequencing used peripheral blood, obtained in the first trimester of pregnancy. This chain uses TRBV25-1 with TRBJ2-1, with D perhaps matching TRBD2 (6 bases). CDR3 bases: TGTGCCAGCACCCCGAGGGGAGGCCCCTACAATGAGCAGTTCTTC. Protein sequence: CASTPRGGPYNEQFF.